This T cell receptor beta chain came from a study of radiotherapy plus CTLA-4 blockade in lung cancer. Across the study: Disease control was seen in roughly 30% of patients, objective responses in 18%. Study-wide points: Once radiotherapy plus ipilimumab had been given, TCR clones derived from tumor expanded in blood.

People whose metastatic non-small-cell lung cancer was chemo-refractory got focal radiation along with CTLA-4 blockade by ipilimumab. The sample holds one count of this clone. Its antigen is currently unknown. Generated by immunoSEQ multiplex PCR, the TCRdb table keeps only in-frame clones and is missing some. The sample records 95,000 to 150,000 clones, just under 90% being singletons. The sequenced sample was peripheral blood, obtained from a patient treated with radiotherapy plus ipilimumab. The receptor's source is a human donor with non-small cell lung cancer that progressed on radiotherapy plus ipilimumab.

Written as DNA, the CDR3 is TGTGCCAGTAGTATAACCAGATACACTGAAGCTTTCTTT. This codes for CASSITRYTEAFF. The J gene is TRBJ1-1, the V gene TRBV19; D gene uncertain. The germline CDR1 and CDR2 sequences are LNHDA and SQIVND (reference sequence). The CDR3 sequence is 13 residues long. Trimming cost V 2 bases and J 3 bases, with 7 bases left between them.